The clone carrying this T cell receptor (beta chain) has ten or more counts. The entry originates in a study of regulatory T cells in long-lasting Graves disease. Study overall: Under 3 months of antithyroid drugs had been taken by newly diagnosed Graves' patients.

CDR3 regions were amplified by Arm-PCR using iRepertoire HTBI primers to build TCR beta libraries. TCRdb analysed the multiplex PCR reads with MiXCR anew, one entry per CDR3 protein. The sample has about 320,000 distinct CDR3 sequences; over 15% are singletons. Described time point: newly diagnosed GD, antithyroid drugs for less than 3 months. Extracted PBMC RNA gave rise to the TCR library. Germline V lookup: CDR1 GTSNPN, CDR2 SVGIG (reference sequence). V lost 5 bases to trimming and J lost 5 bases, with 18 bases between them. This CDR3 comprises 14 residues. The gene calls are TRBV30 and TRBJ1-2; perhaps TRBD1 as D (6 bases). Material: peripheral blood mononuclear cells (PBMCs), obtained at new diagnosis, from a patient treated with antithyroid drugs. This sequence was found in a female donor with Graves disease. The CDR3 DNA is TGTGCCTGGTCCCCTCCACAGGGCCGGTATGGCTACACCTTC. Amino acids: CAWSPPQGRYGYTF.